The entry that follows covers one T cell receptor (beta chain) sequence. Other DNA sequences from this sample encode an identical CDR3 as well. These data come from a study of CD8+ T cells in alopecia areata. Reverse transcribed after extraction, RNA yielded cDNA as the sequencing template. TCRdb's copy holds only in-frame clones and misses some; the assay was immunoSEQ multiplex PCR. The table has about 180,000 clones, around 58% seen once. The CDR3 loop spans 12 amino acids. The germline gives CDR1 SQVTM, CDR2 ANQGSEA. V was clipped by 6 bases and J by 0 bases, with 8 bases between them. Indicated treatment: oral pan-JAK inhibitor, 5-10 mg twice daily.

The sequencing used CD4+ T cells sorted from blood, collected between weeks 55 and 65, from a patient treated with tofacitinib. This TCR was sampled from a human donor with alopecia areata. The chain has TRBV29-1 and TRBJ1-1, with D unresolved. CDR3 coding DNA: TGCAGCGTGAGAGGGCTGAACACTGAAGCTTTCTTT. Translating gives CSVRGLNTEAFF.